This TCR beta chain was recovered during a study of blood T cell repertoires in COVID-19. Study-wide background: COVID-19 samples from acute and convalescent phases originated in the United States, Italy and Spain. Sample material is recorded as cDNA or gDNA derived from T cells, B-cell-depleted T cells, or PBMCs.

CDR1 and CDR2 from the germline V gene are SGHAT and FQNNGV. The CDR3 contains 14 residues. Germline trimming cut 5 bases from V and 6 bases from J; bases unmatched to any gene: 7. This clone came up a few times. In the authors' workflow: Amplifying reference gene primers gave estimates of nucleated cell counts. This table comes from immunoSEQ multiplex PCR, and its TCRdb copy is limited to in-frame clones, with some not included. The DNA gave D and trimming, while V, J and clone size come from that table. The sample carries about 78,000 clones, 65% to 85% recorded once. The rearrangement links TRBV11-2 to TRBJ2-7, with TRBD2 matching over 10 bases. This TCR was sampled from a man aged 50-60 years with acute or convalescent COVID-19. The source material was peripheral blood. The chain's CDR3 is CASSSGGAGSEQYF. The CDR3 DNA reads as TGTGCCAGCAGCAGCGGGGGGGCAGGCTCCGAGCAGTACTTC.